One and the same sample provided the 13 T cell receptor beta chains below, sequenced in a study of cytomegalovirus exposure and HLA in healthy donors. The PCR made use of 60 Vbeta and 13 Jbeta primers. Profiled with immunoSEQ multiplex PCR; TCRdb holds only in-frame clones, not every one. This sample's table has about 120,000 clones. Input material: PBMCs. Every receptor here comes from a man younger than 35 in good health and CMV-seronegative.

CDR3 in amino acids: CSVEPLRTGSVGETQYF. In nucleotides, the CDR3 is TGCAGCGTTGAACCCCTTCGGACAGGGTCGGTAGGAGAGACCCAGTACTTC. This chain joins TRBV29-1 and TRBJ2-5; 8 nucleotides agree with TRBD1. CDR1 SQVTM and CDR2 ANQGSEA come from the germline V gene. The CDR3 is 17 amino acids. Unmatched junction bases numbered 15, after V lost 2 bases and J lost 4 bases.

The chain links TRBV5-4 to TRBJ1-1; D might be TRBD1 (5 bases). CDR3 length equals 15 residues. V lost 4 bases and J lost 1, with 14 bases in between. Germline CDR1 SGHNT, CDR2 YYREEE (reference sequence). In nucleotides, the CDR3 is TGTGCCAGCAGCCTCATCTGGGGGGGGAACACTGAAGCTTTCTTT. It codes for CASSLIWGGNTEAFF.

The gene calls are TRBV27 and TRBJ1-1; the D gene is possibly TRBD1 (5 bases). This CDR3 is built from 16 residues. Trimming took 4 bases from V and 4 from J, leaving 19 bases between them. Germline V CDR1 and CDR2: MNHEY, SMNVEV (reference sequence). Here the CDR3 reads CASSSGSETGITEAFF. DNA of the CDR3: TGTGCCAGCAGTTCCGGGTCCGAAACAGGAATCACTGAAGCTTTCTTT.

CDR3 DNA sequence: TGTGCCAGTAGTATAGACCCGGACAGGGTTGGCTACACCTTC. It encodes CASSIDPDRVGYTF. This chain joins TRBV19 and TRBJ1-2, with TRBD1 matching 8 bases. CDR3 size: 14 residues. Germline V gene data show CDR1 as LNHDA and CDR2 as SQIVND (reference sequence). V lost 0 bases, J lost 7 bases, and 4 bases stayed unmatched. The full variable domain, with the rest looked up from reference TRBV19 and TRBJ1-2, is DGGITQSPKYLFRKEGQNVTLSCEQNLNHDAMYWYRQDPGQGLRLIYYSQIVNDFQKGDIAEGYSVSREKKESFPLTVTSAQKNPTAFYLCASSIDPDRVGYTFGSGTRLTVV.

The genes are TRBV5-6 and TRBJ1-2; 9 bases fit TRBD1. After removal of 2 bases from V and 4 bases from J, the junction contained 6 bases not matched to a gene. The germline V gene encodes CDR1 SGHDT and CDR2 YYEEEE. The CDR3 extends over 15 amino acids. The CDR3 nucleotides are TGTGCCAGCAGCTTCGGGACAGGGACCAGCTATGGCTACACCTTC. Protein product: CASSFGTGTSYGYTF.

The chain joins TRBV9 to TRBJ2-1; tentatively, D is TRBD1 (5 bases). CDR1 is SGDLS and CDR2 is YYNGEE in the germline V gene. Trimming stripped 0 bases from V and 5 bases from J, with 15 bases between. This CDR3 spans 16 amino acids. Written as DNA, the CDR3 is TGTGCCAGCAGCGTAGAGGGGCACTCACCTCACAATGAGCAGTTCTTC. Amino acid sequence: CASSVEGHSPHNEQFF.

The V and J genes are TRBV7-2 and TRBJ2-5; 7 bases agree with TRBD1. V lost 1 base, J lost 4 bases, and 3 bases stayed unmatched. CDR3 length: 14 amino acids. CDR1 SGHTA and CDR2 FQGNSA come from the germline V gene. The CDR3 DNA sequence: TGTGCCAGCAGCTTAGAGACAGGGCCAGAGACCCAGTACTTC. This sequence encodes CASSLETGPETQYF.

The V call is TRBV15, the J call TRBJ1-5, with D hard to call. This CDR3 is 15 amino acids long. Trimming took off 8 bases at V and 0 bases at J, with 14 bases between the two ends. Germline CDR1 and CDR2: LNHNV and YYDKDF (reference sequence). The CDR3 here is CATLRSRDSNQPQHF. The CDR3 bases are TGTGCCACCCTTCGGTCCCGGGATAGCAATCAGCCCCAGCATTTT.

The V call is TRBV5-1, the J call TRBJ1-2; D uncertain. CDR3 length equals 14 residues. V shed 0 bases and J shed 4 bases, with 10 bases lying between them. The germline V gene encodes CDR1 SGHRS and CDR2 YFSETQ. CDR3 protein: CASSLAGAGYGYTF. The CDR3 region has the DNA TGCGCCAGCAGCTTGGCCGGCGCAGGCTATGGCTACACCTTC.

The chain employs TRBV5-4 and TRBJ2-6, with 7 bases matching TRBD2. The junction had 6 bases not matched to a gene; V was cut back by 0 bases and J by 0 bases. This CDR3 is 18 amino acids long. Germline V gene sequence: CDR1 SGHNT, CDR2 YYREEE (reference sequence). This CDR3 reads CASSLGGRASSGANVLTF. The CDR3 bases are TGTGCCAGCAGCTTGGGGGGGAGGGCCAGCTCTGGGGCCAACGTCCTGACTTTC.

The J gene is TRBJ1-2, the V gene TRBV5-4; D uncertain. Germline values: CDR1 SGHNT, CDR2 YYREEE (reference sequence). The CDR3 extends over 13 amino acids. V was trimmed by 0 bases and J by 5 bases, leaving 8 bases between them. For the CDR3, the DNA is TGTGCCAGCAGCTTGGGGTGGCAGTATGGCTACACCTTC. It yields the protein CASSLGWQYGYTF.

The rearrangement links TRBV18 to TRBJ1-2; no clear D. Germline loops: CDR1 KGHSH, CDR2 LQKENI. V was pared by 7 bases and J by 1 base, with 7 bases between. The CDR3 sequence is 12 residues long. In nucleotides, the CDR3 is TGTGCCAGCTTCACCAGTAACTATGGCTACACCTTC. The encoded protein is CASFTSNYGYTF.

The chain joins TRBV9 to TRBJ2-2; TRBD1 aligns across 7 bases. The CDR3 is 16 residues long. Germline V gives CDR1 SGDLS, CDR2 YYNGEE. Losses at the gene ends were 4 bases for V and 0 bases for J; bases not matched to a gene: 6. The CDR3 DNA is TGTGCCAGCAGCCCGCCGACAGGGTCGAACACCGGGGAGCTGTTTTTT. Amino acids: CASSPPTGSNTGELFF.